Listed below are T cell receptor beta chains from one sample, sequenced in a study of blood T cell repertoires in COVID-19. Assay used: immunoSEQ multiplex PCR; TCRdb lists only in-frame clones, some missing. The data show some 98,000 clones, with over 70% seen just once and 15% to 20% held by the top ten. The specimen sequenced was peripheral blood. These receptors originate from a human donor in a cohort sampled during active COVID-19. The CDR3 runs from the conserved cysteine through the conserved F or W. The order of the fields is CDR3 DNA, CDR3 protein, J gene, V gene, D gene, clone size, CDR3 length. A D gene is named only where the DNA matches it firmly. Rows may omit the clone size; those that give it use once, few, many or a size class.

CDR3nt: TGTGCCAGCAGCACACCCGACACGGCCTACGAGCAGTACTTC; CDR3aa: CASSTPDTAYEQYF; j_gene: TRBJ2-7; v_gene: TRBV7-8; d_gene: -; abundance: -; len: 14
CDR3nt: TGTGCCAGTAGTATCCAGGGCGGTCCCTACGAGCAGTACTTC; CDR3aa: CASSIQGGPYEQYF; j_gene: TRBJ2-7; v_gene: TRBV19; d_gene: -; abundance: -; len: 14
CDR3nt: TGTGCCAGCAGCTTAGCGCTCGGGGGAATTCGTGTTGGGTACGAGCAGTACTTC; CDR3aa: CASSLALGGIRVGYEQYF; j_gene: TRBJ2-7; v_gene: TRBV7-2; d_gene: -; abundance: -; len: 18
CDR3nt: TGTGCCAGCAGCTTCGCGGGAGGAACTGGCGAGCAGTACTTC; CDR3aa: CASSFAGGTGEQYF; j_gene: TRBJ2-7; v_gene: TRBV7-8; d_gene: TRBD2; abundance: -; len: 14
CDR3nt: TGTGCCAGTAGTCTACAGCCGGGACTAGCGCTTATCGGGGAGTTCTTC; CDR3aa: CASSLQPGLALIGEFF; j_gene: TRBJ2-1; v_gene: TRBV19; d_gene: TRBD2; abundance: few; len: 16
CDR3nt: TGTGCCAGCAGCCCATTACAGGGGAGCTCCTATAATTCACCCCTCCACTTT; CDR3aa: CASSPLQGSSYNSPLHF; j_gene: TRBJ1-6; v_gene: TRBV5-8; d_gene: TRBD1; abundance: -; len: 17
CDR3nt: TGTGCCAGCGCCCTAGGACAGGGTGGAGGCTACACCTTC; CDR3aa: CASALGQGGGYTF; j_gene: TRBJ1-2; v_gene: TRBV25-1; d_gene: TRBD1; abundance: once; len: 13
CDR3nt: TGTGCCAGCAGTATGCTACTAGTTCACACAGATACGCAGTATTTT; CDR3aa: CASSMLLVHTDTQYF; j_gene: TRBJ2-3; v_gene: TRBV28; d_gene: -; abundance: -; len: 15
CDR3nt: TGTGCCAGCAGGAATCCGACAGGGAGGGCTTTCTTT; CDR3aa: CASRNPTGRAFF; j_gene: TRBJ1-1; v_gene: TRBV25-1; d_gene: TRBD1; abundance: -; len: 12
CDR3nt: TGCAGTGCTAGTCGGGGGCAGGGGGACACTGAAGCTTTCTTT; CDR3aa: CSASRGQGDTEAFF; j_gene: TRBJ1-1; v_gene: TRBV20-1; d_gene: TRBD1; abundance: once; len: 14
CDR3nt: TGTGCCAGCGCCATGGCCTACCAGGGGGAGCAGTTCTTC; CDR3aa: CASAMAYQGEQFF; j_gene: TRBJ2-1; v_gene: TRBV7-3; d_gene: -; abundance: -; len: 13
CDR3nt: TGCGCCAGCAGCGTAGGGACTAGCGGGAACTACGAGCAGTACTTC; CDR3aa: CASSVGTSGNYEQYF; j_gene: TRBJ2-7; v_gene: TRBV5-1; d_gene: TRBD2; abundance: -; len: 15
CDR3nt: TGTGCCAGCAGTAGCGGTGGTCTGCCCCTCCACTTT; CDR3aa: CASSSGGLPLHF; j_gene: TRBJ1-6; v_gene: TRBV25-1; d_gene: -; abundance: -; len: 12
CDR3nt: TGTGCCAGCAGTTCCCCCGGACGGGACTCCTACGAGCAGTACTTC; CDR3aa: CASSSPGRDSYEQYF; j_gene: TRBJ2-7; v_gene: TRBV28; d_gene: -; abundance: -; len: 15
CDR3nt: TGCGCCAGCAGTAGTGTCGAGCTGAACACTGAAGCTTTCTTT; CDR3aa: CASSSVELNTEAFF; j_gene: TRBJ1-1; v_gene: TRBV5-1; d_gene: -; abundance: -; len: 14
CDR3nt: TGCGCCAGCAGCTTGGGGACGGGGTCAACCTACGAGCAGTACTTC; CDR3aa: CASSLGTGSTYEQYF; j_gene: TRBJ2-7; v_gene: TRBV5-1; d_gene: -; abundance: -; len: 15
CDR3nt: TGTGCCAGCAGCCAGTGGGCAGGGGGGAATGAAAAACTGTTTTTT; CDR3aa: CASSQWAGGNEKLFF; j_gene: TRBJ1-4; v_gene: TRBV6-6; d_gene: TRBD1; abundance: -; len: 15
CDR3nt: TGCGCCAGCAGCCCCCAGGGTACACCAGCTAACTATGGCTACACCTTC; CDR3aa: CASSPQGTPANYGYTF; j_gene: TRBJ1-2; v_gene: TRBV4-1; d_gene: -; abundance: -; len: 16
CDR3nt: TGTGCCAGCAGATTAGCAGGGGGCACTGAAGCTTTCTTT; CDR3aa: CASRLAGGTEAFF; j_gene: TRBJ1-1; v_gene: TRBV12-3/TRBV12-4; d_gene: TRBD1; abundance: -; len: 13
CDR3nt: TGTGCCAGCAGTTTGGCAGGGGGGCTAGAGACCCAGTACTTC; CDR3aa: CASSLAGGLETQYF; j_gene: TRBJ2-5; v_gene: TRBV21-1; d_gene: -; abundance: once; len: 14
CDR3nt: TGTGCCAGCTCACCACCGACCGGGGCAGATACGCAGTATTTT; CDR3aa: CASSPPTGADTQYF; j_gene: TRBJ2-3; v_gene: TRBV18; d_gene: -; abundance: -; len: 14
CDR3nt: TGTGCCAGCACCCTCGGACATACCGGGGAGCTGTTTTTT; CDR3aa: CASTLGHTGELFF; j_gene: TRBJ2-2; v_gene: TRBV6-5; d_gene: -; abundance: -; len: 13
CDR3nt: TGTGCCAGCAGTACAACAGCCCCCGGTCCTGGGGCCAACGTCCTGACTTTC; CDR3aa: CASSTTAPGPGANVLTF; j_gene: TRBJ2-6; v_gene: TRBV28; d_gene: -; abundance: -; len: 17
CDR3nt: TGTGCCATCAGTGGGACTTTAAATACGCAGTATTTT; CDR3aa: CAISGTLNTQYF; j_gene: TRBJ2-3; v_gene: TRBV10-3; d_gene: -; abundance: few; len: 12
CDR3nt: TGTGCCAGTAGTATAGATCGGCCGAACTACAATCAGCCCCAGCATTTT; CDR3aa: CASSIDRPNYNQPQHF; j_gene: TRBJ1-5; v_gene: TRBV19; d_gene: -; abundance: -; len: 16
CDR3nt: TGTGCCAGCAGCCCGGGGGGCTACAATGAGCAGTTCTTC; CDR3aa: CASSPGGYNEQFF; j_gene: TRBJ2-1; v_gene: TRBV4-2; d_gene: TRBD2; abundance: -; len: 13
CDR3nt: TGCGCCAGCAGCCAAGAAGTGAGCGGGAGACAGGGAAACATTCAGTACTTC; CDR3aa: CASSQEVSGRQGNIQYF; j_gene: TRBJ2-4; v_gene: TRBV4-1; d_gene: -; abundance: -; len: 17
CDR3nt: TGTGCCAGCAGCAAAGTCTCGGGACAGGGTGTGCGGAACACTGAAGCTTTCTTT; CDR3aa: CASSKVSGQGVRNTEAFF; j_gene: TRBJ1-1; v_gene: TRBV21-1; d_gene: -; abundance: -; len: 18
CDR3nt: TGTGCCATCAGTGACGCTAGCGGGAGGGCCGGAACCTACGAGCAGTACTTC; CDR3aa: CAISDASGRAGTYEQYF; j_gene: TRBJ2-7; v_gene: TRBV10-3; d_gene: TRBD2; abundance: -; len: 17
CDR3nt: TGTGCCAGCAGCTTGGAGTATTCACCCCTCCACTTT; CDR3aa: CASSLEYSPLHF; j_gene: TRBJ1-6; v_gene: TRBV11-2; d_gene: -; abundance: -; len: 12
CDR3nt: TGTGCCATCAGTTTACAGGGGACAAACTATGGCTACACCTTC; CDR3aa: CAISLQGTNYGYTF; j_gene: TRBJ1-2; v_gene: TRBV10-3; d_gene: TRBD1; abundance: -; len: 14
CDR3nt: TGTGCCAGCAGCTTAGCCCTAGCGGGAGGGGGCCGCCAAGAGACCCAGTACTTC; CDR3aa: CASSLALAGGGRQETQYF; j_gene: TRBJ2-5; v_gene: TRBV7-2; d_gene: TRBD2; abundance: -; len: 18
CDR3nt: TGTGCCAGCAGCCTGAGTCGGACACCAGGGGCCAACGTCCTGACTTTC; CDR3aa: CASSLSRTPGANVLTF; j_gene: TRBJ2-6; v_gene: TRBV3-1/TRBV3-2; d_gene: -; abundance: -; len: 16
CDR3nt: TGCGCCAGCAGCTTGGGACTAGCGGGAGCAGGCAAAGAGACCCAGTACTTC; CDR3aa: CASSLGLAGAGKETQYF; j_gene: TRBJ2-5; v_gene: TRBV5-1; d_gene: TRBD2; abundance: -; len: 17
CDR3nt: TGTGCCAGCAGCTTAGACCTGAGGGGTGGACTAGGGGAAAAACTGTTTTTT; CDR3aa: CASSLDLRGGLGEKLFF; j_gene: TRBJ1-4; v_gene: TRBV7-9; d_gene: -; abundance: -; len: 17
CDR3nt: TGTGCCAGCAGCCAAGCGACTAGCGGGAGGGCCAAAGATACGCAGTATTTT; CDR3aa: CASSQATSGRAKDTQYF; j_gene: TRBJ2-3; v_gene: TRBV4-2; d_gene: TRBD2; abundance: -; len: 17
CDR3nt: TGTGCCAGCATTGGACTAGCGGTCTCCACAGATACGCAGTATTTT; CDR3aa: CASIGLAVSTDTQYF; j_gene: TRBJ2-3; v_gene: TRBV28; d_gene: TRBD2; abundance: -; len: 15
CDR3nt: TGTGCCATCAGCAAAGACAGGGACGAGCAGTACTTC; CDR3aa: CAISKDRDEQYF; j_gene: TRBJ2-7; v_gene: TRBV10-3; d_gene: TRBD1; abundance: -; len: 12
CDR3nt: TGCGCCAGCAGCCAAGAGGCAGGGGGAAATCAGCCCCAGCATTTT; CDR3aa: CASSQEAGGNQPQHF; j_gene: TRBJ1-5; v_gene: TRBV4-1; d_gene: TRBD1; abundance: -; len: 15
CDR3nt: TGTGCCAGCCGGGGGGGCGTCGTTGAAAAACTGTTTTTT; CDR3aa: CASRGGVVEKLFF; j_gene: TRBJ1-4; v_gene: TRBV12-3/TRBV12-4; d_gene: -; abundance: few; len: 13
CDR3nt: TGCGCCAGCAGCTTCGACGGAGGGAACACTGAAGCTTTCTTT; CDR3aa: CASSFDGGNTEAFF; j_gene: TRBJ1-1; v_gene: TRBV5-1; d_gene: -; abundance: -; len: 14
CDR3nt: TGTGCTAGTGGTGGGCCCTACGAGCAGTACTTC; CDR3aa: CASGGPYEQYF; j_gene: TRBJ2-7; v_gene: TRBV12-5; d_gene: -; abundance: -; len: 11
CDR3nt: TGTGCCAGCAGTGAAAAGCGCAGAAGGGGCTACGAGCAGTACTTC; CDR3aa: CASSEKRRRGYEQYF; j_gene: TRBJ2-7; v_gene: TRBV6-1; d_gene: -; abundance: once; len: 15
CDR3nt: TGTGCCAGCAGTCGGGGAAGCAGGGAGACCCAGTACTTC; CDR3aa: CASSRGSRETQYF; j_gene: TRBJ2-5; v_gene: TRBV28; d_gene: -; abundance: -; len: 13
CDR3nt: TGTGCCAGTACCTCCCATCGGAGGGGGCTCGGCACCGGGGAGCTGTTTTTT; CDR3aa: CASTSHRRGLGTGELFF; j_gene: TRBJ2-2; v_gene: TRBV19; d_gene: -; abundance: -; len: 17
CDR3nt: TGTGCCAGCAGTGTAGGGGGCTATGGCTACACCTTC; CDR3aa: CASSVGGYGYTF; j_gene: TRBJ1-2; v_gene: TRBV2; d_gene: -; abundance: -; len: 12
CDR3nt: TGTGCCAGCTCACCACCATCTCCCGGGGCCAACGTCCTGACTTTC; CDR3aa: CASSPPSPGANVLTF; j_gene: TRBJ2-6; v_gene: TRBV18; d_gene: -; abundance: -; len: 15
CDR3nt: TGTGCCAGCAGTTCCGGGACAGGGGCCTACGAGCAGTACTTC; CDR3aa: CASSSGTGAYEQYF; j_gene: TRBJ2-7; v_gene: TRBV7-6; d_gene: TRBD1; abundance: -; len: 14
CDR3nt: TGTGCCAGCAGTGCCCGTTTCCAGACCATATATTTT; CDR3aa: CASSARFQTIYF; j_gene: TRBJ1-3; v_gene: TRBV28; d_gene: -; abundance: -; len: 12
CDR3nt: TGCGCCAGCAGCTTGGCAGGCACCAATCAGCCCCAGCATTTT; CDR3aa: CASSLAGTNQPQHF; j_gene: TRBJ1-5; v_gene: TRBV5-1; d_gene: -; abundance: few; len: 14
CDR3nt: TGTGCCAGCAGCTTAGTTTCGCAGGGGGCTTCCTATGGCTACACCTTC; CDR3aa: CASSLVSQGASYGYTF; j_gene: TRBJ1-2; v_gene: TRBV7-9; d_gene: TRBD1; abundance: -; len: 16
CDR3nt: TGCGCCAGCAGCTCCCCAGCGGGAGCGGCGGAGCAGTTCTTC; CDR3aa: CASSSPAGAAEQFF; j_gene: TRBJ2-1; v_gene: TRBV5-1; d_gene: TRBD2; abundance: once; len: 14
CDR3nt: TGTGCCAGCACCCGAGGAGCCCGTGATGGCTACACCTTC; CDR3aa: CASTRGARDGYTF; j_gene: TRBJ1-2; v_gene: TRBV6-5; d_gene: -; abundance: few; len: 13
CDR3nt: TGCGCCAGCAGCTTGGAAGGACAGGGGCTCTCCTACGAGCAGTACTTC; CDR3aa: CASSLEGQGLSYEQYF; j_gene: TRBJ2-7; v_gene: TRBV5-1; d_gene: TRBD1; abundance: -; len: 16